This TCR beta chain emerged from a study of neurological immune-mediated disorders. Study observations and caveats: No CDR3 amino acid sequences recurred among expanded clones across subjects, suggesting private repertoires in all groups. Patients with HTLV-1-associated myelopathy had the highest level of TCR clonal expansion, whereas patients with multiple sclerosis had the lowest level, falling beneath the level found in healthy controls.

As to this clonotype: Antigen specificity is unknown.

V was clipped by 5 bases and J by 1 base; unmatched bases: 6. The germline gives CDR1 DFQATT, CDR2 SNEGSKA (reference sequence). This CDR3 spans 14 amino acids. Noted time point: longitudinal time-point 3. Each TCR transcript was tagged with a 10-nucleotide random UMI during 5'RACE. Each sequencing run yielded over 170 million TCR-beta sequences from 15-18 subjects. TCRdb independently ran MiXCR on the 5' RACE reads; one entry per CDR3 protein. The sample includes about 99,000 distinct CDR3 sequences, about a tenth seen only once; the top ten take under 4%. The chain couples TRBV20-1 to TRBJ2-3; 7 nucleotides line up with TRBD2. The sample consisted of PBMCs. The receptor was derived from a female donor with HTLV-1-associated myelopathy (HAM/TSP). CDR3 sequence: CSAHTLAGTDTQYF. The CDR3 DNA sequence: TGCAGTGCTCACACTCTAGCGGGCACAGATACGCAGTATTTT.